These T cell receptor beta chains were read from a single sample in a study of cytomegalovirus exposure and HLA in healthy donors. Clones were read by immunoSEQ multiplex PCR, and TCRdb kept only the in-frame ones, dropping some. This table has tens of thousands of clones, around 76% appearing once. Sequenced: PBMCs. The receptors originated from a man aged 50-60 years in good health and CMV-seronegative. Each CDR3 is given with its conserved first and last residue. The order of the fields is clone size, D gene, V gene, J gene, CDR3 DNA, CDR3 protein. D genes are given only for firm matches. The size field is filled for only some rows; it gives once, few, many or a size class.

.	.	TRBV5-6	TRBJ2-3	TGTGCCAGCAACCCGAATTGGGGGGGCTTAGGAACAGATACGCAGTATTTT	CASNPNWGGLGTDTQYF
.	TRBD1	TRBV7-6	TRBJ2-2	TGTGCCAGCAGCGATCCGGGACAGGGCGCCGGGGAGCTGTTTTTT	CASSDPGQGAGELFF
.	TRBD1	TRBV7-8	TRBJ2-7	TGTGCCAGCAGACAGCCGGGACAGGGCTACGAGCAGTACTTC	CASRQPGQGYEQYF
.	.	TRBV6-1	TRBJ2-2	TGTGCCACCAGGATCGACAGGACGCGCACCGGGGAGCTGTTTTTT	CATRIDRTRTGELFF
.	TRBD2	TRBV5-6	TRBJ2-5	TGTGCCAGCAGCCTACGATCCCAACCGGGACTAGCGGGCCAAGAGACCCAGTACTTC	CASSLRSQPGLAGQETQYF
.	.	TRBV4-1	TRBJ1-2	TGCGCCAGCAGCCAAGCTACGCAGGGGCGGTCTGGCTACACCTTC	CASSQATQGRSGYTF
.	.	TRBV6-6	TRBJ1-1	TGTGCCAGCAGTTACGCCCGGGTCACGGCGGGTACTGAAGCTTTCTTT	CASSYARVTAGTEAFF
.	.	TRBV2	TRBJ2-1	TGTGCCAGCAGTGCTTCCCGGGGCTACAATGAGCAGTTCTTC	CASSASRGYNEQFF
.	TRBD2	TRBV7-9	TRBJ2-7	TGTGCCAGCAGCTTAGGACTAGCGAGAGAGCAGTACTTC	CASSLGLAREQYF
.	.	TRBV5-1	TRBJ2-7	TGCGCCAGCAGCTTCCAAGATCGGGCCTACGAGCAGTACTTC	CASSFQDRAYEQYF
once	.	TRBV5-1	TRBJ2-5	TGCGCCAGCAAGCGGGTGGGGTTGAAGGAGACCCAGTACTTC	CASKRVGLKETQYF
.	TRBD1	TRBV19	TRBJ1-6	TGTGCCAGTAGGACCCGGACAGGGCAATCACCCCTCCACTTT	CASRTRTGQSPLHF
.	TRBD1	TRBV7-9	TRBJ1-1	TGTGCCAACACTGGTTTTGGACAGGGCCCTGAAGCTTTCTTT	CANTGFGQGPEAFF
few	TRBD1	TRBV11-2	TRBJ1-1	TGTGCCAGCAGCCAGACAGGGCTTGAAGCTTTCTTT	CASSQTGLEAFF
.	.	TRBV5-5	TRBJ1-5	TGTGCCAGCAGCCCCATGTCATTTAGCAATCAGCCCCAGCATTTT	CASSPMSFSNQPQHF
few	.	TRBV9	TRBJ1-6	TGTGCCAGCAGCGTAGCTTCCGGGGTCGAGAATTCACCCCTCCACTTT	CASSVASGVENSPLHF
.	TRBD2	TRBV5-1	TRBJ2-1	TGCGCCAGCAGCTTAGGACTAGCTGCTGAGCAGTTCTTC	CASSLGLAAEQFF
.	TRBD1	TRBV28	TRBJ1-4	TGTGCCAGCAGCCGACAGGGTCTGGGTGAAAAACTGTTTTTT	CASSRQGLGEKLFF
.	.	TRBV4-1	TRBJ2-7	TGCGCCAGCAGCCAAGGTTGGGTAGGAGCCTACGAGCAGTACTTC	CASSQGWVGAYEQYF
.	.	TRBV27	TRBJ2-7	TGTGCCAGCAGTTTATCGTCCGCCTACGAGCAGTACTTC	CASSLSSAYEQYF
few	.	TRBV6-6	TRBJ2-1	TGTGCCAGCAGCGACACCGGGGGAACCTACAATGAGCAGTTCTTC	CASSDTGGTYNEQFF
few	TRBD1	TRBV4-1	TRBJ2-7	TGCGCCAGCAGACACGATTATTGGGTCGGACAGGAGGACTCCTACGAGCAGTACTTC	CASRHDYWVGQEDSYEQYF
.	.	TRBV5-6	TRBJ2-2	TGTGCCAGCAGCTTGGGCAGTGGCACCGGGGAGCTGTTTTTT	CASSLGSGTGELFF
.	.	TRBV15	TRBJ1-1	TGTGCCACCAGCAGACTCCCGACATCCGAAGCTTTCTTT	CATSRLPTSEAFF
.	.	TRBV5-1	TRBJ2-7	TGCGCCAGCAGCCGGACACAGGTTAGCTCCTACGAGCAGTACTTC	CASSRTQVSSYEQYF
few	TRBD1	TRBV29-1	TRBJ1-5	TGCAGCGTTGAGACAGGGGGCGGTCAGCCCCAGCATTTT	CSVETGGGQPQHF
.	TRBD1	TRBV7-9	TRBJ1-2	TGTGCCAGCAGCTGGGACAGCAACTATGGCTACACCTTC	CASSWDSNYGYTF
.	TRBD1	TRBV6-6	TRBJ1-2	TGTGCCAGCAGTTACGACAGGGGGCTGGGTGGCTACACCTTC	CASSYDRGLGGYTF
.	TRBD1	TRBV4-1	TRBJ1-2	TGCGCCAGCAGCCACGCCACCCTGGGGACAGGAGTTTCCCCCTATGGCTACACCTTC	CASSHATLGTGVSPYGYTF
.	.	TRBV5-6	TRBJ2-3	TGTGCCAGCAGCTCCAAGCGATCTTCAGATACGCAGTATTTT	CASSSKRSSDTQYF
few	TRBD1	TRBV6-1	TRBJ1-1	TGTGCCAGCAGTGCCCGAACAGGGGGCACTGAAGCTTTCTTT	CASSARTGGTEAFF
.	TRBD2	TRBV5-4	TRBJ2-7	TGTGCCAGCAGCTCATACGGGAACAGGGGAAGAGGTCGACTAGCGGGTGAGCAGTACTTC	CASSSYGNRGRGRLAGEQYF
once	.	TRBV5-1	TRBJ2-7	TGCGCCAGCAGCTCCTCAGGGGCCCCGACAACCTACGAGCAGTACTTC	CASSSSGAPTTYEQYF
.	.	TRBV6-9	TRBJ1-5	TGTGCCAGCAATAACAGGCCCGCCGGCAATCAGCCCCAGCATTTT	CASNNRPAGNQPQHF
.	.	TRBV15	TRBJ2-1	TGTGCCACCAGCAGGTCCCCACCGGGAAGCTCCTACAATGAGCAGTTCTTC	CATSRSPPGSSYNEQFF
.	.	TRBV28	TRBJ1-3	TGTGCCAGCAGTTTTGGCTTCTCTGGAAACACCATATATTTT	CASSFGFSGNTIYF
.	.	TRBV7-2	TRBJ2-7	TGTGCCAGCAGCTCTCGGACAGAGTACGAGCAGTACTTC	CASSSRTEYEQYF
.	.	TRBV28	TRBJ2-7	TGTGCCACCAGTCGAGACGAGCAGTACTTC	CATSRDEQYF
.	.	TRBV18	TRBJ1-5	TGTGCCAGCTCACCGGCGGGAGACGCGGCCCAGCATTTT	CASSPAGDAAQHF
.	.	TRBV5-1	TRBJ2-1	TGCGCCAGCAGCTCCCCGGAGAGCTCCTACAATGAGCAGTTCTTC	CASSSPESSYNEQFF
.	TRBD1	TRBV7-8	TRBJ2-2	TGTGCCAGCAGCTCTACCGACAGGGGGTTGGGGAACACCGGGGAGCTGTTTTTT	CASSSTDRGLGNTGELFF
few	.	TRBV9	TRBJ1-3	TGTGCCAGCAGCTCCGGGACAACCCGACGCTCTGGAAACACCATATATTTT	CASSSGTTRRSGNTIYF
.	TRBD1	TRBV6-5	TRBJ1-3	TGTGCCAGCAGTTCCGGGACAGGGGTCCCCGGAAACACCATATATTTT	CASSSGTGVPGNTIYF
.	TRBD2	TRBV7-2	TRBJ2-7	TGTGCCAGCAGCTTAGGAGCGGGAGGCTCCTACGAGCAGTACTTC	CASSLGAGGSYEQYF
few	.	TRBV7-8	TRBJ1-3	TGTGCCAGCGCTCTCAAACAGGACTCTGGAAACACCATATATTTT	CASALKQDSGNTIYF
.	.	TRBV5-6	TRBJ1-1	TGTGCCAGCAGCTTGCTTCGCGGTTCAAACACTGAAGCTTTCTTT	CASSLLRGSNTEAFF
.	TRBD1	TRBV18	TRBJ1-5	TGTGCCAGCTCACAAACAGGGGGCGATCAGCCCCAGCATTTT	CASSQTGGDQPQHF
.	.	TRBV6-6	TRBJ2-2	TGTGCCAGCACCCGGGACTTGAACACCGGGGAGCTGTTTTTT	CASTRDLNTGELFF
.	TRBD2	TRBV7-2	TRBJ2-3	TGTGCCAGCAGCGACGGACTAGCGGGAGTGACCCGTGATTTT	CASSDGLAGVTRDF
once	TRBD2	TRBV4-2	TRBJ2-3	TGTGCCAGCAGCCCAGCGGAACTAGCGGGATCAGATACGCAGTATTTT	CASSPAELAGSDTQYF
.	.	TRBV19	TRBJ1-5	TGTGCCAGTAGTATTAGAGGGAAGAATAGCAATCAGCCCCAGCATTTT	CASSIRGKNSNQPQHF
.	.	TRBV18	TRBJ1-2	TGTGCCAGCTCACCAAGTATTAGCACCTATGGCTACACCTTC	CASSPSISTYGYTF